One sample yielded the 21 T cell receptor beta chains listed below, sequenced in a study of cytotoxic CD8 clonotypes in ibrutinib-treated CLL. Libraries were prepared by immunoSEQ multiplex PCR; TCRdb keeps only in-frame clonotypes and omits some of them. This sample has some 130,000 clones, with approximately 83% found just once. The sample here was PBMCs, taken after 24 months of ibrutinib treatment. The origin of the receptors is a human donor with chronic lymphocytic leukemia.

This clone was observed a few times. The same CDR3 arises from other DNA sequences in this sample as well. V gene TRBV28 combines with J gene TRBJ2-1, with D tentatively TRBD1 or TRBD2 (5 bases each). The CDR3 consists of 12 residues. Trimming removed 5 bases at V and 9 bases at J, with 11 bases between. The V gene's germline CDR1 is MDHEN and CDR2 SYDVKM. Here the CDR3 reads CASSPGRGEQFF. The CDR3 DNA follows: TGTGCCAGCAGTCCGGGGCGCGGTGAGCAGTTCTTC.

CDR3 coding DNA: TGTGCCAGCAGCCCCGGACAGGGGATGGGCCCGGGCCAGCCCCAGCATTTT. Translating it yields CASSPGQGMGPGQPQHF. The rearrangement joins TRBV7-3 to TRBJ1-5; 9 bases match TRBD1. J was trimmed by 7 bases and V by 5 bases; bases with no gene match: 15. Germline assignment: CDR1 SGHTA and CDR2 FQGTGA. The length of the CDR3 is 17 residues.

This clone showed up just once. This rearrangement joins TRBV18 to TRBJ2-5; a weak D match, TRBD2 (6 bases). CDR3 length: 12 amino acids. V was clipped by 5 bases and J by 5 bases, with 9 bases between them. Germline assignment: CDR1 KGHSH and CDR2 LQKENI. The CDR3 nucleotides are TGTGCCAGCTCAACCCGGGGGGAGACCCAGTACTTC. This encodes CASSTRGETQYF.

V is TRBV5-4 and J is TRBJ2-5; D gene unclear. This CDR3 spans 16 amino acids. Germline lookup yields CDR1 SGHNT and CDR2 YYREEE (reference sequence). The V end was cut by 4 bases, the J end by 5 bases, with 21 bases between. The CDR3 reads CASSPQAPAPGETQYF. As DNA, the CDR3 is TGTGCCAGCAGCCCCCAGGCCCCGGCCCCCGGGGAGACCCAGTACTTC.

V usage is TRBV28 and J usage is TRBJ1-6, with D possibly TRBD1 on 5 matching bases. From germline, CDR1 is MDHEN and CDR2 SYDVKM. CDR3 length: 17 residues. Trimming cost V 4 bases and J 6 bases, with 19 bases left between them. CDR3 residues: CASSSPAATGGNSPLHF. The CDR3 region has the DNA TGTGCCAGCAGTTCGCCCGCCGCCACGGGGGGTAATTCACCCCTCCACTTT.

This clone was seen a few times. The chain has TRBV19 and TRBJ2-7; D is possibly TRBD2 (6 bases). The CDR3 has 13 amino acids. Germline CDR1 reads LNHDA; CDR2 reads SQIVND (reference sequence). With 8 bases removed from V and 0 bases from J, the gap between germline ends came to 11 bases. The CDR3 is CASAPRGSYEQYF. CDR3 nucleotide sequence: TGTGCCAGTGCACCGCGGGGCTCCTACGAGCAGTACTTC.

The table lists this clone with a few counts. The chain carries TRBV6-5 and TRBJ2-3; D is unclear. Trimming stripped 5 bases from V and 0 bases from J, with 0 bases between. Germline assignment: CDR1 MNHEY and CDR2 SVGAGI. The CDR3 totals 11 residues. The CDR3 loop is CASSSTDTQYF. Here the CDR3 DNA reads TGTGCCAGCAGTAGCACAGATACGCAGTATTTT.

The rearrangement uses TRBV4-1 and TRBJ2-5; D is ambiguous. V gave up 0 bases and J gave up 4 bases, with 3 bases separating them. The CDR3 loop spans 12 amino acids. In germline, CDR1 is MGHRA, CDR2 YSYEKL. This chain's CDR3 is CASSQDRETQYF. In DNA, the CDR3 is TGCGCCAGCAGCCAAGATAGAGAGACCCAGTACTTC.

In this sample, this clone turned up once. V gene TRBV19 combines with J gene TRBJ1-1; 8 bases are shared with TRBD1. The CDR3 covers 16 residues. CDR1 is LNHDA, CDR2 SQIVND, per germline (reference sequence). V gave up 3 bases and J gave up 1 base; unmatched junction bases: 7. CDR3 protein: CASSISSTGGNTEAFF. As DNA, the CDR3 is TGTGCCAGTAGTATTAGTAGCACAGGGGGGAACACTGAAGCTTTCTTT.

This clone was observed a few times. The V call is TRBV2, the J call TRBJ1-1, with 9 bases fitting TRBD1. V shed 5 bases and J 5 bases; nucleotides not matched to a gene: 6. The length of the CDR3 is 14 residues. Germline V gene data show CDR1 as SNHLY and CDR2 as FYNNEI. Written as DNA, the CDR3 is TGTGCCAGCAGTACACAGGGGGCAAGGACTGAAGCTTTCTTT. Protein sequence: CASSTQGARTEAFF.

V is TRBV18 and J is TRBJ2-1; maybe TRBD2 (5 bases). Germline CDR1 KGHSH, CDR2 LQKENI. V lost 3 bases and J 2 bases, leaving 11 bases between the germline ends. The CDR3 covers 15 residues. CDR3 sequence (DNA): TGTGCCAGCTCACCCCGGGCGGGCCCCTACAATGAGCAGTTCTTC. Protein product: CASSPRAGPYNEQFF.

CDR3 amino acids: CASSLWWTSGTDTQYF. The CDR3 DNA follows: TGTGCCAGCAGTTTATGGTGGACTAGCGGCACAGATACGCAGTATTTT. The chain has TRBV27 and TRBJ2-3; 9 positions match TRBD2. V shed 1 base, J shed 1 base, and the junction held 3 bases outside the gene matches. Germline loops: CDR1 MNHEY, CDR2 SMNVEV (reference sequence). This CDR3 comprises 16 residues.

The chain employs TRBV5-1 and TRBJ1-2; 10 nucleotides match TRBD1. The V gene end was trimmed by 3 bases and the J gene end by 4 bases; junction bases not matched to a gene: 6. Germline CDR1 reads SGHRS; CDR2 reads YFSETQ. The CDR3 sequence is 15 residues long. CDR3 nucleotide sequence: TGCGCCAGCAGCTCCGGGACAGGGGTAATCTATGGCTACACCTTC. It yields the protein CASSSGTGVIYGYTF.

V gene TRBV29-1 combines with J gene TRBJ2-5, with D possibly being TRBD2 (5 bases). This CDR3 comprises 13 residues. V lost 4 bases and J lost 5, with 14 bases in between. Germline values: CDR1 SQVTM, CDR2 ANQGSEA. The CDR3 loop is CSVVSLGGETQYF. The DNA of the CDR3 is TGCAGCGTTGTATCTCTAGGCGGGGAGACCCAGTACTTC.

This clone was seen just once. This sequence joins TRBV27 and TRBJ2-7, with 10 bases aligning to TRBD2. The CDR3 is 15 amino acids. The V gene's germline CDR1 is MNHEY and CDR2 SMNVEV (reference sequence). With V trimmed by 6 bases and J by 0 bases, 5 bases remained unmatched. The CDR3 loop is CASRRGLADSYEQYF. For the CDR3, the DNA is TGTGCCAGCAGACGCGGACTAGCGGACTCCTACGAGCAGTACTTC.

This chain joins TRBV7-2 and TRBJ2-1, with D possibly TRBD2 on 6 matching bases. CDR3 length: 18 residues. Trimming took 6 bases from V and 7 from J, leaving 28 bases between them. Germline assignment: CDR1 SGHTA and CDR2 FQGNSA. CDR3 nucleotide sequence: TGTGCCAGCAGACCGGCATGGGGTCGGGACTCCCGGCGGAATGAGCAGTTCTTC. Translation: CASRPAWGRDSRRNEQFF.

This clone has a single count. The rearrangement joins TRBV18 to TRBJ1-3, with TRBD1 matching over 7 bases. The CDR3 is 18 amino acids. The J segment lost 0 bases and the V segment lost 3 bases, leaving 11 bases of the junction unmatched. Germline V gives CDR1 KGHSH, CDR2 LQKENI. CDR3: CASSPTQIQGSSGNTIYF. The CDR3 DNA sequence: TGTGCCAGCTCACCCACTCAAATACAGGGGAGCTCTGGAAACACCATATATTTT.

This chain joins TRBV28 and TRBJ1-2; 9 bases map to TRBD1. CDR1 and CDR2 from the germline V gene are MDHEN and SYDVKM. The CDR3 totals 12 residues. The junction had 3 bases not matched to a gene; V was cut back by 6 bases and J by 7 bases. In DNA, the CDR3 is TGTGCCAGCAGATTACAGGGGGCTGGCTACACCTTC. Protein: CASRLQGAGYTF.

This chain uses TRBV28 with TRBJ1-4; TRBD1 aligns across 9 bases. The CDR3 has 14 amino acids. Trimming at V came to 6 bases and at J to 4 bases, leaving 3 bases not matched to a gene. Germline V CDR1 and CDR2: MDHEN, SYDVKM. CDR3 loop: CASSLGQGNEKLFF. Here the CDR3 DNA reads TGTGCCAGCAGCTTGGGACAGGGTAATGAAAAACTGTTTTTT. Full variable domain (rest looked up from reference TRBV28 and TRBJ1-4): DVKVTQSSRYLVKRTGEKVFLECVQDMDHENMFWYRQDPGLGLRLIYFSYDVKMKEKGDIPEGYSVSREKKERFSLILESASTNQTSMYLCASSLGQGNEKLFFGSGTQLSVL.

The V gene is TRBV7-9, the J gene TRBJ2-2, with D perhaps assigned TRBD1 or TRBD2 (5 bases each). The ends were cut back, 0 bases at V and 5 bases at J, with 10 bases in the middle. CDR1 and CDR2 (germline): SEHNR, FQNEAQ (reference sequence). The CDR3 length is 15 residues. This CDR3 is CASSLAAGRTGELFF. As DNA, the CDR3 is TGTGCCAGCAGCTTAGCTGCAGGGAGAACCGGGGAGCTGTTTTTT.

The chain recombines TRBV6-6 with TRBJ2-5; 8 bases fit TRBD2. V lost 6 bases to trimming and J lost 2 bases; unmatched junction nucleotides: 8. Per the germline V gene, CDR1 is MNHNY and CDR2 is SVGAGI (reference sequence). The CDR3 contains 15 residues. CDR3 in amino acids: CASRPPGGEQETQYF. For the CDR3, the DNA is TGTGCCAGCAGGCCCCCGGGAGGGGAGCAAGAGACCCAGTACTTC.